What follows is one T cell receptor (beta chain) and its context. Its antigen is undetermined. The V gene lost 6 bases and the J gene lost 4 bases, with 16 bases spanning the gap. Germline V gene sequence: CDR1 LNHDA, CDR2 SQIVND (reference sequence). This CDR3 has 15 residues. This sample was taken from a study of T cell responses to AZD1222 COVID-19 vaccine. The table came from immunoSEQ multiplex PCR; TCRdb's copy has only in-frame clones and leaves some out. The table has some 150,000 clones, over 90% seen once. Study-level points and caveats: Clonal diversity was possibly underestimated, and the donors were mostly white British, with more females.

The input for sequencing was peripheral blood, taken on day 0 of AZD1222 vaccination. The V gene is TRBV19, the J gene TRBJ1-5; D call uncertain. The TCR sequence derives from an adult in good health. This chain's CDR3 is CASRSLGLENQPQHF. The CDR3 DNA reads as TGTGCCAGTAGATCCCTCGGGCTGGAGAATCAGCCCCAGCATTTT. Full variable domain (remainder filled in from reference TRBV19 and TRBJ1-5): DGGITQSPKYLFRKEGQNVTLSCEQNLNHDAMYWYRQDPGQGLRLIYYSQIVNDFQKGDIAEGYSVSREKKESFPLTVTSAQKNPTAFYLCASRSLGLENQPQHFGDGTRLSIL.